One and the same sample provided the 30 T cell receptor beta chains below, sequenced in a study of cytomegalovirus exposure and HLA in healthy donors. PCR employed 60 Vbeta and 13 Jbeta primers. The repertoire was sequenced with immunoSEQ multiplex PCR; TCRdb's copy has only in-frame clones and lacks some. The profile covers 130,000 or so clones, with about 80% appearing a single time and around 9.1% taken by the ten largest. The specimen was PBMCs. All receptors come from a woman in her fifties or sixties in good health and CMV-seropositive.

The chain employs TRBV30 and TRBJ2-7; TRBD2 matches at 7 bases. The germline gives CDR1 GTSNPN, CDR2 SVGIG (reference sequence). The CDR3 runs to 11 residues. V lost 2 bases, J lost 6 bases, and 1 base stayed unmatched. In DNA, the CDR3 is TGTGCCTGGAGTTGGGAGGGCGAGCAGTACTTC. It translates to CAWSWEGEQYF.

V is TRBV6-6 and J is TRBJ1-1; 8 nucleotides line up with TRBD1. This CDR3 comprises 14 residues. The germline gives CDR1 MNHNY, CDR2 SVGAGI (reference sequence). V lost 6 bases and J lost 4; bases outside the gene matches: 7. CDR3: CASRSRTGPTEAFF. The DNA for the CDR3 is TGTGCCAGCAGGAGTAGGACAGGGCCCACTGAAGCTTTCTTT.

The rearrangement joins TRBV4-2 to TRBJ2-7, with D possibly TRBD1 on 6 matching bases. CDR1 is LGHNA and CDR2 is YNFKEQ in the germline V gene. The CDR3 is 15 residues long. The V end was cut by 4 bases, the J end by 12 bases, with 25 bases between. CDR3 DNA sequence: TGTGCCAGCAGCCCTCACAGGGAATTGGGCCTCACTCGGTACTTC. It codes for CASSPHRELGLTRYF.

The chain has TRBV9 and TRBJ1-6, with TRBD1 matching over 7 bases. Trimming took 2 bases from V and 7 from J; bases not matched to a gene: 9. CDR1 is SGDLS, CDR2 YYNGEE, per germline. The CDR3 loop spans 16 amino acids. The CDR3 is CASSVRAGTENSPLHF. The CDR3 bases are TGTGCCAGCAGCGTGAGGGCGGGGACAGAAAATTCACCCCTCCACTTT.

The table lists this clone with a count of one. This sequence joins TRBV27 and TRBJ1-6, with 11 bases identical to TRBD1. Germline V gene data show CDR1 as MNHEY and CDR2 as SMNVEV (reference sequence). The CDR3 spans 14 residues. The V gene end was trimmed by 3 bases and the J gene end by 10 bases; junction bases not matched to a gene: 2. The CDR3 reads CASSLGTGGSPLHF. The CDR3 region has the DNA TGTGCCAGCAGTTTGGGGACAGGGGGGTCACCCCTCCACTTT.

The chain uses TRBV5-4 and TRBJ2-3, with 8 bases aligning to TRBD2. Germline loops: CDR1 SGHNT, CDR2 YYREEE (reference sequence). CDR3 length: 17 amino acids. V shed 0 bases and J 0 bases; nucleotides not matched to a gene: 6. The CDR3, as DNA: TGTGCCAGCAGCTTGGAGTTAGCGGGACCAAGCACAGATACGCAGTATTTT. Its protein is CASSLELAGPSTDTQYF.

The chain has TRBV5-1 and TRBJ2-2, with D possibly matching TRBD1 (6 bases). The CDR3 runs to 15 residues. V was shortened by 4 bases and J by 2 bases, with 12 bases between the two germline ends. The germline V gene has CDR1 SGHRS and CDR2 YFSETQ. The CDR3 region is CASSPGTTNTGELFF. The CDR3 bases are TGCGCCAGCAGCCCCGGGACAACAAACACCGGGGAGCTGTTTTTT.

The rearrangement joins TRBV5-1 to TRBJ2-2; 8 bases are shared with TRBD1. The CDR3 covers 14 residues. The J segment lost 6 bases and the V segment lost 4 bases, leaving 5 bases of the junction unmatched. Germline values: CDR1 SGHRS, CDR2 YFSETQ. The CDR3 region is CASSRQGRAGELFF. The CDR3 nucleotides are TGCGCCAGCAGCAGACAGGGGCGGGCCGGGGAGCTGTTTTTT.

The V call is TRBV5-1, the J call TRBJ1-4; D gene ambiguous. Germline loops: CDR1 SGHRS, CDR2 YFSETQ. Trimming stripped 4 bases from V and 0 bases from J, with 7 bases between. There are 14 residues in the CDR3. CDR3 amino acids: CASSGSATNEKLFF. The CDR3 DNA sequence: TGCGCCAGCAGCGGTAGTGCAACTAATGAAAAACTGTTTTTT.

V and J are TRBV4-2 and TRBJ1-2; D possibly corresponds to TRBD1 (6 bases). The CDR3 contains 15 residues. The ends were cut back, 0 bases at V and 4 bases at J, with 12 bases in the middle. CDR1 is LGHNA and CDR2 is YNFKEQ in the germline V gene. CDR3 amino acids: CASSQDRGGGYGYTF. The DNA for the CDR3 is TGTGCCAGCAGCCAAGATAGGGGGGGAGGCTATGGCTACACCTTC.

The chain uses TRBV7-9 and TRBJ2-7; 9 nucleotides match TRBD1. CDR1 is SEHNR, CDR2 FQNEAQ, per germline (reference sequence). J lost 0 bases, V lost 5 bases, and 5 bases had no gene match. CDR3 length equals 15 residues. CDR3 sequence (DNA): TGTGCCAGCAGCCCCCGGGACAGGGCCTCCTACGAGCAGTACTTC. As protein: CASSPRDRASYEQYF.

This sequence joins TRBV7-8 and TRBJ2-7; maybe TRBD1 (6 bases). V was shortened by 0 bases and J by 0 bases, with 12 bases between the two germline ends. This CDR3 contains 16 residues. From germline, CDR1 is SGHVS and CDR2 FQNEAQ. CDR3 coding DNA: TGTGCCAGCAGCTTAGCAGGGCAGGGGAGCTCCTACGAGCAGTACTTC. Translation: CASSLAGQGSSYEQYF.

The rearrangement links TRBV7-9 to TRBJ2-7, with a tentative D call TRBD2 (6 bases). The CDR3 extends over 12 amino acids. Germline CDR1 and CDR2: SEHNR and FQNEAQ (reference sequence). The V end lost 4 bases, the J end lost 7 bases, and 11 bases lay between the germline ends. CDR3 amino acids: CASSSSAGEQYF. The CDR3 DNA sequence: TGTGCCAGCAGCTCCTCGGCGGGAGAGCAGTACTTC.

The chain links TRBV7-8 to TRBJ1-1, with a possible D match to TRBD1 (5 bases). Germline V CDR1 and CDR2: SGHVS, FQNEAQ. Trimming pared 3 bases from V and 1 base from J, leaving 9 bases between. The CDR3 runs 14 residues. The CDR3 region has the DNA TGTGCCAGCAGCTTTTCCAGGGAGAACACTGAAGCTTTCTTT. The encoded protein is CASSFSRENTEAFF.

The V gene is TRBV6-5, the J gene TRBJ1-1; D ambiguous. The V gene's germline CDR1 is MNHEY and CDR2 SVGAGI. The CDR3 contains 15 residues. V lost 2 bases and J 6 bases, leaving 16 bases between the germline ends. CDR3 sequence reads: CASSYTTSLEAEAFF. DNA of the CDR3: TGTGCCAGCAGTTACACGACTAGTCTGGAAGCTGAAGCTTTCTTT.

CDR3 DNA sequence: TGTGCCAGCAGGTACCCCCAACTAGCGGGAGTCTCCGAGCAGTACTTC. Translating it yields CASRYPQLAGVSEQYF. The chain recombines TRBV2 with TRBJ2-7; TRBD2 agrees at 11 bases. The CDR3 is 16 residues long. Losses at the gene ends were 6 bases for V and 6 bases for J; bases not matched to a gene: 13. CDR1 and CDR2 (germline): SNHLY, FYNNEI.

The chain has TRBV27 and TRBJ2-2, with 12 bases fitting TRBD1. V shed 3 bases, J shed 3 bases, and the junction held 2 bases outside the gene matches. The CDR3 is made up of 16 amino acids. Germline V gene sequence: CDR1 MNHEY, CDR2 SMNVEV (reference sequence). The CDR3 sequence is CASSFRDRGHTGELFF. The DNA for the CDR3 is TGTGCCAGCAGTTTCCGGGACAGGGGGCACACCGGGGAGCTGTTTTTT.

The CDR3 reads CASSLNSGGYNEQFF. The CDR3 DNA follows: TGTGCCAGCAGCCTAAATAGCGGGGGGTACAATGAGCAGTTCTTC. The V call is TRBV7-3, the J call TRBJ2-1; 10 bases match TRBD2. Germline V gene data show CDR1 as SGHTA and CDR2 as FQGTGA. The CDR3 covers 15 residues. With 5 bases clipped from V and 4 bases from J, the junction kept 5 bases outside the gene matches.

The genes are TRBV6-1 and TRBJ2-7, with 7 bases lining up with TRBD1. The CDR3 spans 13 residues. V shed 5 bases and J 5 bases; nucleotides not matched to a gene: 6. Germline CDR1 is MNHNS and CDR2 is SASEGT. For the CDR3, the DNA is TGTGCCAGCAGTAACGACAGGGTTCACGAGCAGTACTTC. As protein: CASSNDRVHEQYF.

The chain is built from TRBV27 and TRBJ1-1; D might be TRBD1 (6 bases). Trimming took 6 bases from V and 5 from J, leaving 13 bases between them. The germline CDR1 and CDR2 sequences are MNHEY and SMNVEV (reference sequence). This CDR3 comprises 13 residues. DNA of the CDR3: TGTGCCAGCAGATACAGGGAGGGGACTGAAGCTTTCTTT. This translates into CASRYREGTEAFF.

This clone was counted between two and nine times. V usage is TRBV29-1 and J usage is TRBJ2-3; D gene ambiguous. This CDR3 comprises 13 residues. Per germline, CDR1 SQVTM and CDR2 ANQGSEA. The V end lost 6 bases, the J end lost 7 bases, and 17 bases lay between the germline ends. This chain's CDR3 is CSVDPRKTNTQYF. The CDR3 DNA reads as TGCAGCGTAGACCCAAGGAAAACTAATACGCAGTATTTT.

The CDR3 is CASSLEQGIEQYF. The CDR3 DNA sequence: TGCGCCAGCAGCTTGGAACAGGGGATCGAGCAGTACTTC. The rearrangement uses TRBV5-1 and TRBJ2-7, with TRBD1 identical over 7 bases. The V and J ends lost 0 bases and 6 bases, in that order; junction bases with no gene match: 3. The germline gives CDR1 SGHRS, CDR2 YFSETQ. The CDR3 is 13 amino acids.

This clone was seen just once. The chain is built from TRBV20-1 and TRBJ1-1, with a tentative D call TRBD1 (5 bases). Germline V gives CDR1 DFQATT, CDR2 SNEGSKA (reference sequence). Trimming cost V 4 bases and J 3 bases, with 6 bases left between them. This CDR3 contains 11 residues. CDR3 sequence reads: CSATQDTEAFF. The CDR3 DNA reads TGCAGTGCTACACAGGACACTGAAGCTTTCTTT.

There are a few counts of this clone. Other DNA sequences of this sample code for an identical CDR3. This sequence joins TRBV30 and TRBJ1-2, with a possible D match to TRBD1 (5 bases). Germline CDR1 and CDR2: GTSNPN and SVGIG (reference sequence). The CDR3 runs 13 residues. The ends were cut back, 0 bases at V and 8 bases at J, with 13 bases in the middle. CDR3 sequence reads: CAWSVLGGWGYTF. CDR3 sequence (DNA): TGTGCCTGGAGTGTACTGGGGGGTTGGGGCTACACCTTC.

Of note for this clone: An end of the junction does not agree with germline; a read error may underlie this. This rearrangement joins TRBV4-1 to TRBJ1-1; D may be TRBD1 (5 bases). CDR1 and CDR2 (germline): MGHRA, YSYEKL. The CDR3 has 15 residues. The CDR3 sequence is CASSQVPGVKTEAFF. The CDR3 nucleotides read TGCGCCAGCAGCCAAGTACCGGGGGTGAAAACTGAAGCTTTCTTT.

The chain uses TRBV5-6 and TRBJ1-4; D gene unclear. Germline V gene data show CDR1 as SGHDT and CDR2 as YYEEEE. The V gene lost 0 bases and the J gene lost 0 bases, with 3 bases spanning the gap. The CDR3 has 14 residues. The CDR3 DNA sequence: TGTGCCAGCAGCTTGGTCTCAACTAATGAAAAACTGTTTTTT. Amino acid sequence: CASSLVSTNEKLFF.

The J gene is TRBJ2-7, the V gene TRBV2; 9 nucleotides match TRBD2. Germline V lookup: CDR1 SNHLY, CDR2 FYNNEI. V was clipped by 4 bases and J by 5 bases; unmatched bases: 9. The length of the CDR3 is 15 residues. The CDR3 DNA is TGTGCCAGCAGTGGCCTTCTAGCGGGGCGCGACGAGCAGTACTTC. Amino acids: CASSGLLAGRDEQYF. Combining the CDR3 with reference TRBV2 and TRBJ2-7 gives the whole variable domain EPEVTQTPSHQVTQMGQEVILRCVPISNHLYFYWYRQILGQKVEFLVSFYNNEISEKSEIFDDQFSVERPDGSNFTLKIRSTKLEDSAMYFCASSGLLAGRDEQYFGPGTRLTVT.

The chain links TRBV27 to TRBJ2-1; tentative D call: TRBD2 (6 bases). CDR1 is MNHEY, CDR2 SMNVEV, per germline (reference sequence). Trimming removed 0 bases from V and 0 bases from J, with 15 bases in between. This CDR3 comprises 18 residues. DNA for the CDR3: TGTGCCAGCAGTTTATCGGGGAGGAGCGGCCGCTCCTACAATGAGCAGTTCTTC. Amino acid sequence: CASSLSGRSGRSYNEQFF.

The rearrangement links TRBV2 to TRBJ2-1; 8 bases align to TRBD2. The CDR3 is made up of 14 amino acids. Germline CDR1 reads SNHLY; CDR2 reads FYNNEI. Trimming cost V 7 bases and J 9 bases; bases outside gene matches: 11. The CDR3, as DNA: TGTGCCAGCACCGAAGATAGCGGGATGGGTGAGCAGTTCTTC. Protein: CASTEDSGMGEQFF.

This clone was observed once. J is TRBJ2-1 and V is TRBV27, with 8 bases matching TRBD2. The CDR3 is 14 residues long. Per the germline V gene, CDR1 is MNHEY and CDR2 is SMNVEV (reference sequence). V shed 7 bases and J 6 bases; nucleotides not matched to a gene: 8. The CDR3 sequence is CASTSGGAFNEQFF. In DNA form, the CDR3 reads TGTGCCAGCACCTCGGGGGGGGCTTTCAATGAGCAGTTCTTC.